A selection of T cell receptor beta chains follows, all from one sample in a study of shared clonotypes between healthy human individuals. The repertoire was sequenced with immunoSEQ multiplex PCR; TCRdb's copy has only in-frame clones and lacks some. The sample includes 600,000 to 750,000 clones, around 90% of them seen just once. The sequenced sample consisted of memory CD8+ T cells from PBMCs. These receptors all come from a man in his late teens or twenties in good health. Some clones in this sample may be carry-over from other donors' samples. Each CDR3 is given with its conserved first and last residue. The D gene is left open where the match is weak. The size entry is marked missing in some rows and otherwise reads once, few, many or a size class.

j_gene,d_gene,abundance,v_gene,CDR3aa,CDR3nt
TRBJ1-2,-,-,TRBV30,CACRRRENYGYTF,TGTGCCTGCCGAAGGAGGGAGAACTATGGCTACACCTTC
TRBJ2-7,-,-,TRBV27,CASSFVGVQYF,TGTGCCAGCAGTTTCGTAGGGGTGCAGTACTTC
TRBJ1-1,-,-,TRBV7-9,CASSQDSHYTEAFF,TGTGCCAGCAGCCAAGACAGCCACTACACTGAAGCTTTCTTT
TRBJ2-3,-,-,TRBV28,CASRDWAIPSTDTQYF,TGTGCCAGCAGGGATTGGGCTATTCCTAGCACAGATACGCAGTATTTT
TRBJ2-3,-,-,TRBV29-1,CSASRDTQYF,TGCAGCGCCTCAAGAGATACGCAGTATTTT
TRBJ2-7,-,-,TRBV30,CAGDTQGYEQYF,TGTGCCGGTGACACCCAAGGCTACGAGCAGTACTTC
TRBJ2-1,-,once,TRBV4-1,CASSQSPGRQFF,TGCGCCAGCAGCCAATCGCCGGGGCGGCAGTTCTTC
TRBJ2-7,-,-,TRBV7-9,CAEEGAGQSSYEQYF,TGTGCAGAAGAAGGGGCAGGTCAGAGCTCCTACGAGCAGTACTTC
TRBJ1-4,TRBD1,-,TRBV4-1,CASSHNNRGSNEKLFF,TGCGCCAGCAGCCATAACAACAGGGGATCTAATGAAAAACTGTTTTTT
TRBJ2-7,-,-,TRBV7-6,CASSPSASSYEQYF,TGTGCCAGCAGCCCTAGCGCCAGCTCCTACGAGCAGTACTTC
TRBJ2-7,-,-,TRBV14,CASSQEAYRSYEQYF,TGTGCCAGCAGCCAAGAGGCGTACAGGAGCTACGAGCAGTACTTC
TRBJ2-1,-,many,TRBV7-2,CASSLGGRAPLNEQFF,TGTGCCAGCAGCTTAGGGGGCAGGGCCCCACTAAACGAGCAGTTCTTC
TRBJ2-1,-,once,TRBV5-8,CASSNNRLVPFF,TGTGCCAGCAGCAATAATCGACTAGTGCCGTTCTTC
TRBJ1-1,-,-,TRBV7-9,CASSLAQGLRVNTEAFF,TGTGCCAGCAGCTTAGCGCAAGGGTTACGGGTGAACACTGAAGCTTTCTTT
TRBJ1-1,-,-,TRBV4-1,CASKSAVGTEAFF,TGCGCCAGCAAATCGGCTGTCGGCACTGAAGCTTTCTTT
TRBJ2-7,-,-,TRBV6-5,CASSGDGSYEQYF,TGTGCCAGCAGTGGGGACGGCTCCTACGAGCAGTACTTC
TRBJ1-3,-,-,TRBV28,CASSMDGWWSGNTIYF,TGTGCCAGCAGTATGGACGGTTGGTGGTCCGGAAACACCATATATTTT
TRBJ2-7,-,-,TRBV4-2,CASSHPAADEQYF,TGTGCCAGCAGCCACCCCGCGGCGGACGAGCAGTACTTC
TRBJ1-2,-,-,TRBV21-1,CASPGLPLSYYGYTF,TGTGCCAGCCCGGGACTGCCACTATCTTACTATGGCTACACCTTC
TRBJ1-4,-,-,TRBV6-4,CASSESEGPNEKLFF,TGTGCCAGCAGTGAGTCCGAGGGACCTAATGAAAAACTGTTTTTT
TRBJ2-7,TRBD1,-,TRBV28,CASRPTGGSYEQYF,TGTGCCAGCAGACCGACAGGGGGCTCCTACGAGCAGTACTTC
TRBJ2-7,TRBD2,-,TRBV7-8,CASSWEPGLAGPYAYEQYF,TGTGCCAGCAGCTGGGAACCGGGACTAGCGGGACCATACGCCTACGAGCAGTACTTC
TRBJ1-4,TRBD1,-,TRBV5-4,CATKRTTGQGNEKLFF,TGTGCCACCAAGCGCACGACGGGACAGGGAAATGAAAAACTGTTTTTT
TRBJ1-1,TRBD1,-,TRBV7-6,CASSSYRGAEAFF,TGTGCCAGCAGCTCGTACAGGGGCGCTGAAGCTTTCTTT
TRBJ2-2,-,-,TRBV5-8,CASSLRRGWTGELFF,TGTGCCAGCAGCTTGAGAAGAGGTTGGACCGGGGAGCTGTTTTTT
TRBJ2-1,-,-,TRBV27,CASSYWGSYNEQFF,TGTGCCAGCAGTTACTGGGGGTCCTACAATGAGCAGTTCTTC
TRBJ1-2,-,-,TRBV9,CASRDTGTDGYTF,TGTGCCAGCAGAGATACCGGGACGGATGGCTACACCTTC
TRBJ2-1,-,-,TRBV5-4,CASSLESPSYNEQFF,TGTGCCAGCAGCTTGGAAAGTCCCTCCTACAATGAGCAGTTCTTC
TRBJ1-2,-,-,TRBV2,CASSEGEGAYYGYTF,TGTGCCAGCAGTGAAGGGGAGGGTGCATACTATGGCTACACCTTC
TRBJ2-1,TRBD2,-,TRBV15,CATSSEGSGSSYNEQFF,TGTGCCACCAGCAGCGAAGGTAGCGGGAGCTCCTACAATGAGCAGTTCTTC
TRBJ1-2,TRBD1,-,TRBV5-1,CASSLFRDRTYGYTF,TGCGCCAGCAGCTTATTTCGGGACAGGACCTATGGCTACACCTTC
TRBJ2-1,-,-,TRBV19,CASSIRGAGNEQFF,TGTGCCAGTAGTATAAGGGGGGCCGGCAATGAGCAGTTCTTC
TRBJ2-1,-,-,TRBV9,CASSVGVYNEQFF,TGTGCCAGCAGCGTAGGTGTTTACAATGAGCAGTTCTTC
TRBJ2-3,TRBD2,once,TRBV28,CASSPGKGGPDTQYF,TGTGCCAGCAGCCCCGGAAAGGGAGGGCCGGATACGCAGTATTTT
TRBJ1-1,-,-,TRBV27,CASSFRGRGTEAFF,TGTGCCAGCAGTTTTCGGGGAAGGGGCACTGAAGCTTTCTTT
TRBJ2-7,-,-,TRBV27,CASRRLGAYEQYF,TGTGCCAGCAGGAGACTAGGCGCCTACGAGCAGTACTTC
TRBJ2-3,-,few,TRBV5-6,CASSFAGPTGTQYF,TGTGCCAGCAGCTTTGCTGGGCCCACCGGCACGCAGTATTTT